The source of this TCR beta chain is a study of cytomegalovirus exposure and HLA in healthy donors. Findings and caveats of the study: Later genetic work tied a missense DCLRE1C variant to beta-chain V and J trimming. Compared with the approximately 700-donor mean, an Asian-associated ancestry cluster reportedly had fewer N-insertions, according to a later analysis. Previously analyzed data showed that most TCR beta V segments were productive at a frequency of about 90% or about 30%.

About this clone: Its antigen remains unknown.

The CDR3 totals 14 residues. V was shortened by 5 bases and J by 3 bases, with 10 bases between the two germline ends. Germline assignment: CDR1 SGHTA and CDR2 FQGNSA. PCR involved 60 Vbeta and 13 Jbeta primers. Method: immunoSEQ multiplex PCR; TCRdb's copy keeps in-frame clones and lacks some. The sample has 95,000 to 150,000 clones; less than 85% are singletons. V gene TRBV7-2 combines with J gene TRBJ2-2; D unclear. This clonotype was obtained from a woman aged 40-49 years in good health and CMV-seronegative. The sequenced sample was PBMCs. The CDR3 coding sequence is TGTGCCAGCAGCCCGCGGTTGGACACCGGGGAGCTGTTTTTT. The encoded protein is CASSPRLDTGELFF.